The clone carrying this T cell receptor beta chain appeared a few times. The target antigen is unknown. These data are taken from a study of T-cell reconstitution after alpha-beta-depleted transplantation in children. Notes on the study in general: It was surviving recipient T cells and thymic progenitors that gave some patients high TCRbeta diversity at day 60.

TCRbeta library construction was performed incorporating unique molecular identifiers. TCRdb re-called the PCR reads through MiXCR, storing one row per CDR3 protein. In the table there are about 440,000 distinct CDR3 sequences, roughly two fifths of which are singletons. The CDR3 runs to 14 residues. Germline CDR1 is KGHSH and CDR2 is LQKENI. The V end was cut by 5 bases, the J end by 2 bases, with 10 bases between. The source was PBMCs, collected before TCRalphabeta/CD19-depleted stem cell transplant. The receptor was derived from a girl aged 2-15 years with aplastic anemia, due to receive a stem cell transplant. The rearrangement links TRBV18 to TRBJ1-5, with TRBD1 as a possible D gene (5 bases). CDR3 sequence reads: CASSSEGGNQPQHF. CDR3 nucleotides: TGTGCCAGCTCATCCGAAGGGGGCAATCAGCCCCAGCATTTT. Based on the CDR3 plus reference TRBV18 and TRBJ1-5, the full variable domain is NAGVMQNPRHLVRRRGQEARLRCSPMKGHSHVYWYRQLPEEGLKFMVYLQKENIIDESGMPKERFSAEFPKEGPSILRIQQVVRGDSAAYFCASSSEGGNQPQHFGDGTRLSIL.